This TCR beta chain was sequenced during a study of post-analysis software for immune sequencing data. As for the study in general: The cohort encompassed relapsing-remitting, secondary progressive and progressive-relapsing multiple sclerosis disease courses.

A note on this clonotype: Its antigen is still unknown.

Study-wide findings and caveats: Four to six TRBV segments were significantly more frequent in patients than in controls. TRBV5-6, TRBV5-1 and TRBV20-1 were among these segments.

Unique molecular identifiers were built into the TCR beta cDNA libraries. TCRdb re-derived calls from the PCR reads in MiXCR, one entry per CDR3 protein. This repertoire shows about 570,000 distinct CDR3 sequences, around a third found once; its top ten account for 4.5% to 7.5%. The CDR3 loop spans 14 amino acids. The germline gives CDR1 SGHTA, CDR2 FQGNSA. Trimming pared 1 base from V and 7 bases from J, leaving 10 bases between. The chain combines TRBV7-2 with TRBJ2-2; D is undetermined. The sequence came from a girl aged 2-17 years with multiple sclerosis. What was sequenced was blood. CDR3 sequence reads: CASSLGFSSGELFF. The CDR3 region has the DNA TGTGCCAGCAGCTTAGGATTCAGTAGCGGGGAGCTGTTTTTT. Supplemented by reference TRBV7-2 and TRBJ2-2, the full variable domain reads GAGVSQSPSNKVTEKGKDVELRCDPISGHTALYWYRQSLGQGLEFLIYFQGNSAPDKSGLPSDRFSAERTGGSVSTLTIQRTQQEDSAVYLCASSLGFSSGELFFGEGSRLTVL.